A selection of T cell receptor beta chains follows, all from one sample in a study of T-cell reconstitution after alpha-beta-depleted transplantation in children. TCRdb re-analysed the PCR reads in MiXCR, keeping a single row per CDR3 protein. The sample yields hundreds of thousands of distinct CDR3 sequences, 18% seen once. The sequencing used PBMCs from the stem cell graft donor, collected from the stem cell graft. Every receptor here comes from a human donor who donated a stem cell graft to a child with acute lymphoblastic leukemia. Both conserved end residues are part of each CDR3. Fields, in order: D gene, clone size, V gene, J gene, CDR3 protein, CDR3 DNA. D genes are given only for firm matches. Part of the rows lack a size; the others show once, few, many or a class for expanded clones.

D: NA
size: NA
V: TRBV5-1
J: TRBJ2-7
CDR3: CASSLEASATAYEQYF
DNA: TGCGCCAGCAGCTTGGAGGCTAGCGCGACGGCCTACGAGCAGTACTTC

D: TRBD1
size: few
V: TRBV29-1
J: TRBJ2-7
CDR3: CSATGFPYEQYF
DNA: TGCAGCGCGACAGGGTTTCCCTACGAGCAGTACTTC

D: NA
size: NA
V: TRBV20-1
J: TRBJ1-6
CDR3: CSARDYRDRASSSYNSPLHF
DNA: TGCAGTGCTAGAGATTATAGGGACCGCGCTTCTAGCTCCTATAATTCACCCCTCCACTTT

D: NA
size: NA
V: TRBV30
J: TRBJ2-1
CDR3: CAWSRGGGDNEQFF
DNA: TGTGCCTGGAGTCGAGGGGGAGGTGACAATGAGCAGTTCTTC

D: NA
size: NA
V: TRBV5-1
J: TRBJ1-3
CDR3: CASSLRGTFASGNTIYF
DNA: TGCGCCAGCAGCTTAAGAGGGACTTTCGCCTCTGGAAACACCATATATTTT

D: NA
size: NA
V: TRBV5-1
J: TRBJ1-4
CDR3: CASSSTGTGGHEKLFF
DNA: TGCGCCAGCAGCTCGACCGGGACGGGGGGTCACGAAAAACTGTTTTTT

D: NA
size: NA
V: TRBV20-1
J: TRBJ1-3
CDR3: CSASDTATGNTIYF
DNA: TGCAGTGCCTCCGACACAGCTACTGGAAACACCATATATTTT

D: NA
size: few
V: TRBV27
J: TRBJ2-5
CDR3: CASSTSLSAAQETQYF
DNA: TGTGCCAGCAGTACATCCCTGTCGGCGGCACAAGAGACCCAGTACTTC

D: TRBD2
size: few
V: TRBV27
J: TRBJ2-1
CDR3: CASSLSLAGADNEQFF
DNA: TGTGCCAGCAGTTTATCTCTAGCGGGAGCGGATAATGAGCAGTTCTTC

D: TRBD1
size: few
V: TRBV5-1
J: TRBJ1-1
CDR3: CASSWTGGTNTEAFF
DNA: TGCGCCAGCAGCTGGACAGGGGGGACGAACACTGAAGCTTTCTTT

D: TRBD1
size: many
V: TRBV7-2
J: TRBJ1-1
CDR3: CASSPQGGRLYTEAFF
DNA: TGTGCCAGCAGCCCGCAGGGGGGGCGCTTGTACACTGAAGCTTTCTTT

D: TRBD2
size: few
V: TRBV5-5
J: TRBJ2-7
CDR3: CASSPGTSNSYEQYF
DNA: TGTGCCAGCAGCCCCGGGACTAGCAACTCCTACGAGCAGTACTTC

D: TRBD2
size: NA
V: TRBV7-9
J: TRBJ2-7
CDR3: CASSEREREQYF
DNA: TGTGCCAGCAGCGAGCGGGAGCGCGAGCAGTACTTC

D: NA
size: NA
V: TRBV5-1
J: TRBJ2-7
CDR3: CASMGGLEQYF
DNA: TGCGCCAGCATGGGGGGCCTCGAGCAGTACTTC

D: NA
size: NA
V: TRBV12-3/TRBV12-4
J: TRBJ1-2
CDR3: CASSFDRTKGYTF
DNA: TGTGCCAGCAGTTTCGACAGGACAAAGGGCTACACCTTC

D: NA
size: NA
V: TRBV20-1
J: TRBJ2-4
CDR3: CSALRQGRDSQYF
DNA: TGCAGTGCCCTTAGGCAGGGGAGAGACAGTCAGTACTTC

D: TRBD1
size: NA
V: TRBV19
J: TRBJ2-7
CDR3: CASGGGTGGPYEQYF
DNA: TGTGCCAGTGGAGGAGGGACAGGGGGCCCCTACGAGCAGTACTTC

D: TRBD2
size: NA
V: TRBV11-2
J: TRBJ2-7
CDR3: CASSPQFWDAGTSGRAYEQYF
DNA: TGTGCCAGCAGCCCCCAGTTTTGGGACGCCGGGACTAGCGGGAGGGCCTACGAGCAGTACTTC

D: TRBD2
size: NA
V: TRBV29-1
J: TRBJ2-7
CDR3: CSVEEPGLGAYEQYF
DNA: TGCAGCGTTGAAGAGCCCGGACTAGGCGCCTACGAGCAGTACTTC

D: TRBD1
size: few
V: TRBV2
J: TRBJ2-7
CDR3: CASTKGEGAVRYEQYF
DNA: TGTGCCAGCACCAAAGGAGAGGGGGCCGTTCGGTACGAGCAGTACTTC

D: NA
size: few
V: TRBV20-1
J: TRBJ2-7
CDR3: CSARARTSREQYF
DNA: TGCAGTGCTAGAGCCAGGACCTCGAGGGAGCAGTACTTC

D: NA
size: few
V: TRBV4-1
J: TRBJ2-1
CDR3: CASSQDVSGSRYNEQFF
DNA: TGCGCCAGCAGCCAAGACGTGTCGGGGTCCCGCTACAATGAGCAGTTCTTC

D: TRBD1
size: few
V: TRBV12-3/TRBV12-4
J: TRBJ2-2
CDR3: CASSLPDRANTGELFF
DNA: TGTGCCAGCAGCCTCCCCGACAGGGCGAACACCGGGGAGCTGTTTTTT